This TCR beta chain emerged from a study of beta chain features in type 1 diabetes. Looked up from germline, CDR1 is SGHDT and CDR2 is YYEEEE. The CDR3 has 17 residues. The V and J ends lost 0 bases and 4 bases, in that order; junction bases with no gene match: 7. The study's findings and limits: PCR might show a preference for shorter templates, equally across patients and controls.

Expressed TCRB transcripts got sequenced, as all isolated RNA was reverse transcribed. The assay was immunoSEQ multiplex PCR, and TCRdb's table has in-frame clones only and misses some. The sample lists about 130,000 clones; about 8.7% were seen once. Regarding this clone: Its antigen remains unidentified.

Every single donor gave one heparinised blood draw, and these averaged roughly 120 mL. The chain has TRBV5-6 and TRBJ2-2, with TRBD2 matching over 9 bases. Sequencing input: central memory CD4+ T cells from blood. This sequence was found in a man younger than 35 in good health. In DNA form, the CDR3 reads TGTGCCAGCAGCTTGGTCCCGCGGGGGGGCATCACCGGGGAGCTGTTTTTT. It translates to CASSLVPRGGITGELFF.